This T cell receptor beta chain was sequenced in a study of blood T cell repertoires in COVID-19. Whole-study context: Acute-phase and convalescent COVID-19 samples originated in the United States, Italy and Spain.

The germline V gene has CDR1 KGHDR and CDR2 SFDVKD. The CDR3 totals 12 residues. Trimming removed 3 bases from V and 11 bases from J, with 10 bases in between. Per the study methods: It was from reference gene primer amplification that nucleated cell counts were estimated. TCRdb keeps only in-frame clones here, not all; method: immunoSEQ multiplex PCR. V, J and clone size are those of that table, while D and trimming were read from the DNA. The sample lists under 200,000 clones; approximately 74% were seen once. The TCR originated in a woman of 80 years or more with acute or convalescent COVID-19. The specimen was peripheral blood. The rearrangement joins TRBV24-1 to TRBJ1-5; maybe TRBD1 (6 bases). The CDR3 coding sequence is TGTGCCACCAGTGATCCACAGGGTACCCAGCATTTT. This translates into CATSDPQGTQHF.